This TCR beta chain stems from a study of memory CD4+ T cells and cytomegalovirus serostatus (dated by TCRdb to the late 2010s). Context from the whole study: The 35 or so healthy Belgian adults in the cohort included 9 who were CMV seropositive and 24 who were CMV seronegative. To replicate a published TCR-based CMV serostatus classifier, the study sequenced CD4+ memory TCRbeta repertoires from a Belgian cohort whose cytomegalovirus serostatus was known.

Trimming removed 1 base from V and 4 bases from J, leaving 8 bases between the germline ends. The germline V gene provides CDR1 SGHTA and CDR2 FQGNSA. The CDR3 measures 13 amino acids from cysteine to phenylalanine. This entry keeps only the CDR3 DNA: 39 bases, framed from base 1. Genomic DNA was extracted from sorted cells with the Quick-DNA Microprep Kit. Amplification of TCRbeta DNA was done with the immunoSEQ hsTCRbeta kit, following the protocol from the manufacturer. An Illumina MiSeq instrument was used to sequence the TCRbeta libraries. Per the original workflow: Removing out-of-frame sequences left roughly 2.4 million distinct TCRbeta sequences, an average of around 70,000 per individual. Each individual was scored using the number of around 180 previously reported CMV-associated TCRbeta sequences that the individual carried and the total number of productive distinct TCRbeta sequences. A beta-binomial model was reimplemented in Python, and scikit-learn random forests with default parameters were trained on data from the US cohort. Classifier performance on the Belgian cohort was summarized as median AUC with percentile confidence intervals calculated over 10,000 bootstrap iterations. Not all clones reach the TCRdb copy of this immuneACCESS table, which keeps in-frame sequences only. Checked studies attribute under half of the gap to unresolved V genes and leave the rest unexplained. The DNA gave D and trimming, while V, J and clone size come from that table. Recorded for this sample are tens of thousands of clones; roughly three quarters of them occurred a single time. The ten largest clones take up under 0.9% of the sample.

The paper's findings and limits, for the study overall: Of 164 previously reported CMV-associated TCRbeta sequences, about 68 appeared in the CD4+ memory repertoires, each in one to five individuals. Results were interpreted as suggesting that the CMV-associated TCR signature is largely present in the CD4+ memory repertoire. On the Belgian cohort, the classifier based on the original framework reached a median bootstrapped AUC of nearly 0.96, with a 95% CI of 0.76-1.00. For predicting CMV serostatus, the median bootstrapped AUC was approximately 0.95 using the original framework and 0.91 using a US-trained random forest. Unlike the original study, which covered naive and memory CD4+ and CD8+ populations, the Belgian study sequenced only CD4+CD45RO+ memory cells.

A FACSAria II was used to sort memory CD4+ T cells, defined as single viable CD3+CD4+CD8-CD45RO+ cells. CMV serostatus was determined with a Roche Elecsys assay detecting serum IgG against CMV pp150, pp28, p38 and p52. Once the samples were thawed, total CD4+ T cells were enriched through positive selection using CD4 magnetic microbeads. The samples came from a separate study whose specific focus was interrogating the CD4+ T cell memory repertoire. Peripheral blood mononuclear cells were isolated and cryopreserved according to standard operating procedures, and serum was stored at -80 degrees C. The staining relied on CD3-PerCP (BW264/56), CD4-APC (RPA-T4), CD45RO-PE (UCHT1) and CD8-Pacific Orange (3B5) antibodies, and Sytox blue was used to exclude non-viable cells. A word on this clone: Its antigen is not yet known. No base-level quality is on record; no much larger clone is a single base apart.

The sequence is built from TRBV7-2 and TRBJ2-7; TRBD2 could be the D gene, as 6 bases match. The TCR originated in an adult in good health and CMV-seronegative. Sequencing used memory CD4+ T cells from blood. The nucleotide sequence is TGTGCCAGCAGCTTAGGCGGGGTATACGAGCAGTACTTC. Its translation reads: CASSLGGVYEQYF.